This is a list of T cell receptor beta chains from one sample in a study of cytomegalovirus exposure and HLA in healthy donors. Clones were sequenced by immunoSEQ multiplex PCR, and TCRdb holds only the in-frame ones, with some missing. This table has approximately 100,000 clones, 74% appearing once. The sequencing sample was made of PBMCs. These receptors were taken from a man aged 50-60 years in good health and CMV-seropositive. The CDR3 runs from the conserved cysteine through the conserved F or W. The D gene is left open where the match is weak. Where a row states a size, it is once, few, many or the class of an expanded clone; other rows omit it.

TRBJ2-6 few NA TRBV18 CASSPPWPGISGANVLTF TGTGCCAGCTCACCACCGTGGCCGGGGATCTCTGGGGCCAACGTCCTGACTTTC
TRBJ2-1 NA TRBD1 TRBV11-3 CASSFEQGSEQFF TGTGCCAGCAGCTTCGAACAGGGGAGTGAGCAGTTCTTC
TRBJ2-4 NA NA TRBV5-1 CASSFQGPQDIQYF TGCGCCAGCAGCTTTCAGGGGCCGCAGGACATTCAGTACTTC
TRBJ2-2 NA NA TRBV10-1 CASSRYRAGELFF TGCGCCAGCAGTAGATACAGGGCCGGGGAGCTGTTTTTT
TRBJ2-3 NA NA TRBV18 CASSDLGADTQYF TGTGCCAGCTCCGACTTAGGGGCAGATACGCAGTATTTT
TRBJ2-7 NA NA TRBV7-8 CASSPPPGGGGYEQYF TGTGCCAGCAGCCCCCCCCCGGGGGGCGGGGGTTACGAGCAGTACTTC
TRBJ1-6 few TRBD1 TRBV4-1 CASSQVQGTVINSPLHF TGCGCCAGCAGCCAAGTTCAAGGGACAGTGATAAATTCACCCCTCCACTTT
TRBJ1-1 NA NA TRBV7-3 CASSQGVNTEAFF TGTGCCAGCAGCCAAGGGGTGAACACTGAAGCTTTCTTT
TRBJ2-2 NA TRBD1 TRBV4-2 CASSPDRANRELFF TGTGCCAGCAGCCCGGACAGGGCCAACCGGGAGCTGTTTTTT
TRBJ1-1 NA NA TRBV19 CASSTRQGLDPEAFF TGTGCCAGTAGTACTCGACAAGGATTGGATCCTGAAGCTTTCTTT
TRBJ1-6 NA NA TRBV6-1 CASSEANAARPLHF TGTGCCAGCAGTGAAGCGAATGCGGCTAGACCCCTCCACTTT
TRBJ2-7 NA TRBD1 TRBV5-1 CASSLTGQTYEQYF TGCGCCAGCAGCTTAACGGGACAGACCTACGAGCAGTACTTC
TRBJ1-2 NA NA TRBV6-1 CASSRDKSNGYTF TGTGCCAGCAGCCGGGACAAATCGAATGGCTACACCTTC
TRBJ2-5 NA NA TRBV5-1 CASSLVATQETQYF TGCGCCAGCAGCTTGGTGGCCACCCAAGAGACCCAGTACTTC
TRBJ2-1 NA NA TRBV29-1 CSVSRGTEGRHEQFF TGCAGCGTTTCGAGGGGAACAGAGGGGAGGCATGAGCAGTTCTTC
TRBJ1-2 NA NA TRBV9 CASSPTGGGDLYGYTF TGTGCCAGCAGCCCCACAGGCGGGGGCGACCTCTATGGCTACACCTTC
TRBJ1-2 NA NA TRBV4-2 CASRYDKGADSRNYGYTF TGTGCCAGCAGGTACGATAAGGGAGCGGACTCCCGGAACTATGGCTACACCTTC
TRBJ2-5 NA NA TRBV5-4 CASSPDILRETQYF TGTGCCAGCAGCCCGGACATTTTGAGGGAGACCCAGTACTTC
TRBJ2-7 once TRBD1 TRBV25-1 CAPGGYEQYF TGTGCCCCAGGGGGCTACGAGCAGTACTTC
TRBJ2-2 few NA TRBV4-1 CASSQRDIPNTGELFF TGCGCCAGCAGCCAGAGGGACATTCCGAACACCGGGGAGCTGTTTTTT
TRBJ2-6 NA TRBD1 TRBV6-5 CATRDRSSGANGLTF TGTGCCACCCGGGACAGAAGCTCTGGGGCCAACGGCCTGACTTTC
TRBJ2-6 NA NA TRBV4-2 CASSPDSPTSGANVLTF TGTGCCAGCAGCCCGGACAGCCCCACCTCGGGGGCCAACGTCCTGACTTTC
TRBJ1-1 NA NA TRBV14 CASSQWRGESSTEAFF TGTGCCAGCAGCCAATGGCGGGGGGAATCGAGCACTGAAGCTTTCTTT
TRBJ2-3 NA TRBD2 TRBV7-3 CASSLYPGGPGYF TGTGCCAGCAGCCTCTATCCGGGGGGACCGGGGTATTTT
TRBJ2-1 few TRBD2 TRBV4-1 CASSQDALAAYNEQFF TGCGCCAGCAGCCAAGATGCGCTAGCGGCTTACAATGAGCAGTTCTTC
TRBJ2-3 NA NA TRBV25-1 CASSGRQGWALTDTQYF TGTGCCAGCAGTGGTCGGCAGGGCTGGGCCCTCACAGATACGCAGTATTTT
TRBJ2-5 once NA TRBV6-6 CASSYGRVGVGETQYF TGTGCCAGCAGTTACGGCAGGGTAGGGGTCGGAGAGACCCAGTACTTC
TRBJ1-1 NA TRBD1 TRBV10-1 CASGSGGTEAFF TGCGCCAGCGGGTCAGGGGGCACTGAAGCTTTCTTT
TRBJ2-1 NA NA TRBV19 CASSIRAGAIYNEQFF TGTGCCAGTAGTATTCGGGCGGGGGCTATCTACAATGAGCAGTTCTTC
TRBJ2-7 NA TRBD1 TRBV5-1 CASGTGDLYEQYF TGCGCCAGCGGGACAGGGGATTTATACGAGCAGTACTTC
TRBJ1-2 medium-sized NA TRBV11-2 CASSSRPEGGVEGYTF TGTGCCAGCAGCTCTAGGCCCGAGGGAGGCGTGGAGGGCTACACCTTC
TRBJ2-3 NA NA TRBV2 CASSEAGPPSTDTQYF TGTGCCAGCAGTGAAGCAGGTCCGCCTAGCACCGATACGCAGTATTTT
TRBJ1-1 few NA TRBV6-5 CASSSPSGGKDTEAFF TGTGCCAGCAGTTCCCCGTCGGGGGGGAAGGACACTGAAGCTTTCTTT
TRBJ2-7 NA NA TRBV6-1 CASKWGTVSYEQYF TGTGCCAGCAAGTGGGGGACTGTCTCCTACGAGCAGTACTTC
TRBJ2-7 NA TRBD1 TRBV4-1 CASSQEGRDRGGEQYF TGCGCCAGCAGCCAAGAGGGTAGGGACAGGGGTGGCGAGCAGTACTTC
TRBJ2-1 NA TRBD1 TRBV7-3 CASSSQGQGRGEQFF TGTGCCAGCAGCTCCCAGGGACAGGGGCGAGGTGAGCAGTTCTTC
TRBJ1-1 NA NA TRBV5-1 CASSPGRELGEAFF TGCGCCAGCAGCCCTGGCAGGGAATTGGGTGAAGCTTTCTTT
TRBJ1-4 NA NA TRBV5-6 CASSFWQGEKLFF TGTGCCAGCAGCTTCTGGCAGGGAGAAAAACTGTTTTTT
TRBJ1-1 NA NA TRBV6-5 CASRHNRAPNTEAFF TGTGCCAGCAGGCATAACAGGGCTCCGAACACTGAAGCTTTCTTT
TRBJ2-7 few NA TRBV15 CATSRAGVYEQYF TGTGCCACCAGCAGAGCAGGGGTCTACGAGCAGTACTTC
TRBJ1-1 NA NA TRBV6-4 CASSVVPGGTEAFF TGTGCCAGCAGTGTAGTCCCGGGAGGCACTGAAGCTTTCTTT
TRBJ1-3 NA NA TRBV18 CASSPPGQVGGNTIYF TGTGCCAGCTCACCGCCGGGACAAGTAGGTGGAAACACCATATATTTT
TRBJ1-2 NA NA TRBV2 CASTGDSGDYGYTF TGTGCCAGCACCGGGGACTCGGGGGACTATGGCTACACCTTC
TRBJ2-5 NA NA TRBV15 CATSRDPGQETQYF TGTGCCACCAGCAGAGATCCGGGACAAGAGACCCAGTACTTC
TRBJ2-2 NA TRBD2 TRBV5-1 CASSLLAGASGELFF TGCGCCAGCAGCTTGCTAGCGGGAGCATCCGGGGAGCTGTTTTTT
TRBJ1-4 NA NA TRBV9 CASSFQGGGLNEKLFF TGTGCCAGCAGCTTCCAAGGGGGGGGTTTGAATGAAAAACTGTTTTTT
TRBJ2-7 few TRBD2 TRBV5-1 CASSLSGSGLYEQYF TGCGCCAGCAGCTTAAGCGGGAGTGGGCTCTACGAGCAGTACTTC
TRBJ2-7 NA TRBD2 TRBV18 CASSLGTSGGAYEQYF TGTGCCAGCTCACTCGGGACTAGCGGGGGGGCCTACGAGCAGTACTTC
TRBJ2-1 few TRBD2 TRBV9 CASSINPGLANEQFF TGTGCCAGCAGCATCAACCCGGGACTAGCAAATGAGCAGTTCTTC
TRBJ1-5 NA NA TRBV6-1 CASSEATGVSNQPQHF TGTGCCAGCAGTGAAGCGACAGGTGTTAGCAATCAGCCCCAGCATTTT
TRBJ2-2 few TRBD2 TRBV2 CASSPRGGTTGELFF TGTGCCAGCAGCCCCCGGGGGGGGACCACCGGGGAGCTGTTTTTT
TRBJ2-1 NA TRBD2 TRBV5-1 CASSPGLAGTNEQFF TGCGCCAGCAGCCCGGGACTAGCGGGAACCAATGAGCAGTTCTTC
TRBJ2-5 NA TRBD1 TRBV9 CASSPRSRDRGRKETQYF TGTGCCAGCAGCCCCCGGTCCCGGGACAGGGGGCGCAAGGAGACCCAGTACTTC
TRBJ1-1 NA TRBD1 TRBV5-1 CASSPHPDRDSFF TGCGCCAGCAGCCCGCACCCGGACAGGGACTCTTTCTTT